The source of this T cell receptor (beta chain) is a study of CD8+CD57+ T cells in acquired aplastic anemia. Study overall: Sorted CD4+ and CD8+ cell DNA averaged about 3 ug.

Genomic DNA constituted the template upon which TCR beta VDJ and CDR3 profiling was performed. TCRdb re-called the reads through MiXCR, storing one row per CDR3 protein. Of 200,000 or so distinct CDR3 sequences in the sample, under 70% are singletons; the top ten hold around 46%. This clonotype has a count of ten or more. Material: sorted CD4+, CD8+, or CD8+CD57+ T cells (not recorded which) from PBMCs. This sequence was found in a human donor with severe aplastic anemia or a healthy control (not recorded which).

The CDR3 bases are TGTGCCAGCAGTGAGGGGACAGGGAGCACAGATACGCAGTATTTT. Protein sequence: CASSEGTGSTDTQYF. V gene TRBV6-1 combines with J gene TRBJ2-3; 9 nucleotides line up with TRBD1. J was trimmed by 0 bases and V by 3 bases; bases with no gene match: 1. This CDR3 is built from 15 residues. The V gene's germline CDR1 is MNHNS and CDR2 SASEGT.